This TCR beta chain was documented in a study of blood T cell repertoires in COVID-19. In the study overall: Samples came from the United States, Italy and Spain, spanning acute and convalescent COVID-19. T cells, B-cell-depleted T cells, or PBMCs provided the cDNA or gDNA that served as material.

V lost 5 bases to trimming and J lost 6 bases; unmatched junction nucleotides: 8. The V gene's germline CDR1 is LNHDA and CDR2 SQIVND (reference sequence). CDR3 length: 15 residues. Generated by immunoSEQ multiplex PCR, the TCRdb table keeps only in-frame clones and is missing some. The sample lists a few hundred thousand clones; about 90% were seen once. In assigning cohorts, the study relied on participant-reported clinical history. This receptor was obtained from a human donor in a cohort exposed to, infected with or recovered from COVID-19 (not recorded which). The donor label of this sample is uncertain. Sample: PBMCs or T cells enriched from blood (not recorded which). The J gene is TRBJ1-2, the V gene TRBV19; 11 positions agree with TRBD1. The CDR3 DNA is TGTGCCAGTAGTCTAGGACAGGGGGCAGGAGATGGCTACACCTTC. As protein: CASSLGQGAGDGYTF.